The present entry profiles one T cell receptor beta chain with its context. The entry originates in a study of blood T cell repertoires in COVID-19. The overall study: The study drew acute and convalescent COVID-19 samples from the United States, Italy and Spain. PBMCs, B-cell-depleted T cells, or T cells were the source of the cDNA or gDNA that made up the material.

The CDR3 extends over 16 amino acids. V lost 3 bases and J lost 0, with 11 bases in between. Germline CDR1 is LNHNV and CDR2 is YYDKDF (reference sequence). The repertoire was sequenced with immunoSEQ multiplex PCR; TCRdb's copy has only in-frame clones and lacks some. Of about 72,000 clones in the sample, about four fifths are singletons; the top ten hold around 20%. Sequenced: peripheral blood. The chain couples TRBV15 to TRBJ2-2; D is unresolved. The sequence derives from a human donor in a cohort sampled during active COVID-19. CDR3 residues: CATSSRGSANTGELFF. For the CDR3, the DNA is TGTGCCACCAGCAGTCGCGGCAGCGCGAACACCGGGGAGCTGTTTTTT.